The clone carrying this T cell receptor beta chain was seen only a few times. What it binds is not known. The V end was cut by 0 bases, the J end by 3 bases, with 15 bases between. CDR3 length equals 17 residues. CDR1 and CDR2 from the germline V gene are LGHNA and YSLEER. This sample was taken from a study of cytomegalovirus exposure and HLA in healthy donors. About the research overall: Earlier findings included 90 million to 120 million unique TCR beta sequences obtained from 150 million to 200 million T cells. Early released data comprised around 85 million unique TCRs from HLA-typed donors. Broader study findings: An analysis was carried out at a later point. It showed that HLA-associated TCR beta chains were more clonally expanded than equally common non-associated chains. Across all donors, roughly uniform sequencing depth was an assumption of the presence/absence analyses.

PCR was performed using 60 Vbeta and 13 Jbeta primers. Some clones are missing from TCRdb's copy, which holds only in-frame ones; the method was immunoSEQ multiplex PCR. The sample consists of about 90,000 clones, over 70% of them appearing once. The chain couples TRBV4-3 to TRBJ1-5; no reliable D call. Sequenced sample: PBMCs. This receptor was identified in a boy younger than 18 in good health and CMV-seronegative. This chain's CDR3 is CASSQDREEFPNQPQHF. CDR3 DNA: TGCGCCAGCAGCCAAGATAGGGAGGAGTTTCCCAATCAGCCCCAGCATTTT.